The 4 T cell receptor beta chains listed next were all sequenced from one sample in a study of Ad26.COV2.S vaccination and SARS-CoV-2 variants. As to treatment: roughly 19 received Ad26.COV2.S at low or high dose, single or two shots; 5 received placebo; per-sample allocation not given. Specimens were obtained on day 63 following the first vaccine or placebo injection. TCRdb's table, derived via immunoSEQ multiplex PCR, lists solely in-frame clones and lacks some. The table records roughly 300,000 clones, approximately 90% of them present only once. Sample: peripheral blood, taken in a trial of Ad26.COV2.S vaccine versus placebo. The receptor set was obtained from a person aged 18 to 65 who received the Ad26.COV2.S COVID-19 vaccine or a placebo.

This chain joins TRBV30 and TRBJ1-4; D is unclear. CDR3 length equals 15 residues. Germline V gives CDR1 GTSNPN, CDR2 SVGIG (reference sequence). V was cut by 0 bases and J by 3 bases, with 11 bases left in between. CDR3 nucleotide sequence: TGTGCCTGGAGTGTACGTGGCGGGGCTAATGAAAAACTGTTTTTT. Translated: CAWSVRGGANEKLFF.

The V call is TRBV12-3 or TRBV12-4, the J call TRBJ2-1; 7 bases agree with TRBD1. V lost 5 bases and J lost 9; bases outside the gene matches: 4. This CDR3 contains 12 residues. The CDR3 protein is CASSTDRVEQFF. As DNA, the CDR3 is TGTGCCAGCAGTACAGACAGGGTTGAGCAGTTCTTC.

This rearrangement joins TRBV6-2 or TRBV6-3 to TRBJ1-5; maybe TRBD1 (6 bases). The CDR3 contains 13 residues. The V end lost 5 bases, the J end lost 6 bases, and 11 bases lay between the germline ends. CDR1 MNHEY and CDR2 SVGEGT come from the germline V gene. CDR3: CASSDRWGQPQHF. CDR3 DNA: TGTGCCAGCAGTGACAGGTGGGGTCAGCCCCAGCATTTT.

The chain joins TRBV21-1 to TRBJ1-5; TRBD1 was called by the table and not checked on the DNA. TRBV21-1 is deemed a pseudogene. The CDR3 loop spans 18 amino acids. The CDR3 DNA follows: TGTGCCAGCAGCTCGCAACGGGACAGGCGCGAACTCAATCAGCCCCAGCATTTT. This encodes CASSSQRDRRELNQPQHF.